The present entry profiles one T cell receptor beta chain with its context. The antigen is not known. Autoimmune disease history or systemic immunosuppression barred patients. This sample is part of a study of OX40 agonist ivuxolimab in advanced cancers. Findings and limits, study-wide: Doses of 0.1 to 3.0 mg/kg were accompanied by clonal expansion of CD4+ and CD8+ blood T cells by week 6.

TCRdb's copy holds only in-frame clones and misses some; the assay was immunoSEQ multiplex PCR. This table has over 85,000 clones, roughly nine tenths appearing once. This clonotype was obtained from an adult with an advanced solid tumor such as melanoma, head and neck, liver or kidney cancer. This specimen was CD4+ or CD8+ T cells sorted from blood, taken in a trial of the OX40 agonist ivuxolimab.

CDR3 loop: CASSLGSQSPLHF. In DNA, the CDR3 is TGTGCCAGCAGCTTAGGGAGCCAGTCACCCCTCCACTTT. The chain recombines TRBV11-1 with TRBJ1-6; D uncertain. The CDR3 consists of 13 residues. Germline values: CDR1 SGHAT, CDR2 FQDESV (reference sequence). Trimming stripped 1 base from V and 10 bases from J, with 8 bases between.